A selection of T cell receptor beta chains follows, all from one sample in a study of shared clonotypes between healthy human individuals. TCRdb's copy holds only in-frame clones and misses some; the assay was immunoSEQ multiplex PCR. Of roughly 770,000 clones listed, about 97% were seen once; the top ten hold less than 0.25%. Sample: naive CD8+ T cells sorted from blood. These receptor sequences come from a man in his thirties or forties in good health. CDR3s include the opening cysteine and the closing phenylalanine or tryptophan. D genes are given only for firm matches. Rows may omit the clone size; those that give it use once, few, many or a size class.

v_call,j_call,clone_size,d_call,cdr3_nt,cdr3_aa
TRBV5-4,TRBJ2-5,-,-,TGTGCCAGCAGCTTGGCTTCAGAGACCCAGTACTTC,CASSLASETQYF
TRBV11-2,TRBJ1-3,once,-,TGTGCCAGCAGCTTCGGATTGGGACGGAACTCTGGAAACACCATATATTTT,CASSFGLGRNSGNTIYF
TRBV29-1,TRBJ2-1,-,TRBD1,TGCAGCGTTGAAGGTAGCGGACAGGGGACCTACAATGAGCAGTTCTTC,CSVEGSGQGTYNEQFF
TRBV29-1,TRBJ2-1,-,TRBD1,TGCAGCGTTCAACCTCGGGACAGGGAGGGCAATGAGCAGTTCTTC,CSVQPRDREGNEQFF
TRBV30,TRBJ1-2,-,TRBD1,TGTGCCTGGAGTAGGACAGGAGAGATTTATGGCTACACCTTC,CAWSRTGEIYGYTF
TRBV9,TRBJ2-7,-,-,TGTGCCAGCAGTGCCGGGACTTCTCTGCTATTC,CASSAGTSLLF
TRBV7-9,TRBJ2-1,-,-,TGTGCCAGCAGCTTAATGTTAGCTAACTCCTACAATGAGCAGTTCTTC,CASSLMLANSYNEQFF
TRBV7-9,TRBJ1-2,-,TRBD1,TGTGCCAGCAGCTTACCCGGGGGAGGGGGCCTCCTCTATGGCTACACCTTC,CASSLPGGGGLLYGYTF
TRBV5-1,TRBJ2-5,-,-,TGCGCCAGCAGCTCCCCCCTGGGCCCGGAACAAGAGACCCAGTACTTC,CASSSPLGPEQETQYF
TRBV29-1,TRBJ2-1,-,TRBD2,TGCAGCGTTAAGATAGCGGGAGATGAGCAGTTCTTC,CSVKIAGDEQFF
TRBV1,TRBJ2-4,-,-,TGCACCAGCAGCCACGGCGGACTAGCGGGAGCCAAAAACATTCAGTACTTC,CTSSHGGLAGAKNIQYF
TRBV2,TRBJ1-1,-,TRBD1,TGTGCCAGCATAGAGGGACAGCTGCGCACTGAAGCTTTCTTT,CASIEGQLRTEAFF
TRBV28,TRBJ2-1,-,TRBD2,TGTGCCAGCAGTTTGGTAGCGGGTTCCTACAATGAGCAGTTCTTC,CASSLVAGSYNEQFF
TRBV2,TRBJ2-2,-,-,TGTGCCAGCAGTGAAGGTCCAATCGCGGTGATCGGATACACCGGGGAGCTGTTTTTT,CASSEGPIAVIGYTGELFF
TRBV29-1,TRBJ2-7,-,TRBD2,TGCAGCGTGGGGGAGGGTGCCAGCGAGCAGTACTTC,CSVGEGASEQYF
TRBV7-9,TRBJ1-5,once,-,TGTGCCAGCAGCCTTCAGGACAGACCGAATCAGCCCCAGCATTTT,CASSLQDRPNQPQHF
TRBV2,TRBJ2-3,-,TRBD2,TGTGCCAGCAGTGAGGGGGGGACTAGCGGAAGCACAGATACGCAGTATTTT,CASSEGGTSGSTDTQYF
TRBV10-2,TRBJ2-4,-,TRBD1,TGCGCCAGCAGTGGGGGGACAGGGGTATCCAAAAACATTCAGTACTTC,CASSGGTGVSKNIQYF
TRBV9,TRBJ2-1,once,TRBD2,TGTGCCAGCAGCCCGGAGGCTAGCGGGAGCTCCTACAATGAGCAGTTCTTC,CASSPEASGSSYNEQFF
TRBV19,TRBJ1-5,once,-,TGTGCCAGTAGTATCACCCCCGAGAATAGCAATCAGCCCCAGCATTTT,CASSITPENSNQPQHF